The sequence of this T cell receptor (beta chain) was determined in a study of T-cell reconstitution after alpha-beta-depleted transplantation in children. Comments on this clonotype: Its antigen is unknown.

Study-level results: At around two months after transplant, the alpha-beta T cells were reportedly derived from several hundred expanded clones that came from non-depleted graft cells. A year had passed since transplant, and T-cell counts and diversity by then came mostly from newly produced T cells. It was surviving recipient T cells and thymic progenitors that gave some patients high TCRbeta diversity at day 60.

Preparing the TCRbeta library involved the use of unique molecular identifiers. TCRdb passed the PCR reads through MiXCR, listing each CDR3 protein once. The profile shows approximately 500,000 distinct CDR3 sequences, 25% to 30% of them singletons. Per the germline V gene, CDR1 is MNHEY and CDR2 is SMNVEV (reference sequence). V lost 0 bases, J lost 3 bases, and 7 bases stayed unmatched. This CDR3 has 17 amino acids. This TCR came from a boy under two years old with Wiskott-Aldrich syndrome, due to receive a stem cell transplant. The sequences come from PBMCs, collected before TCRalphabeta/CD19-depleted stem cell transplant. This rearrangement joins TRBV27 to TRBJ2-4; 8 nucleotides match TRBD2. The CDR3 is CASSLSLREGGKNIQYF. DNA of the CDR3: TGTGCCAGCAGTTTATCGTTACGGGAGGGCGGCAAAAACATTCAGTACTTC.